Each of the 9 T cell receptor beta chains below was sequenced from the same sample in a study of CD8 T cells in Susac syndrome. A quantity of about 0.45 to 1 ug RNA underwent reverse transcription using random hexamers. TCRdb fed the immunoSEQ multiplex PCR reads into MiXCR, producing one record per CDR3 protein. The table has fewer than 250,000 distinct CDR3 sequences, roughly 90% seen once. The specimen was CD8+ T cells from PBMCs. The source of these receptors is a human donor with multiple sclerosis.

This clonotype was picked up one time. V usage is TRBV27 and J usage is TRBJ2-1, with 11 bases lining up with TRBD2. Germline lookup yields CDR1 MNHEY and CDR2 SMNVEV (reference sequence). The V segment lost 1 base and the J segment 8 bases; nucleotides outside the gene matches: 13. CDR3 size: 18 residues. The CDR3, as DNA: TGTGCCAGCAGTTTATACGGCGAGACTAGCGGGACGGGGGATGAGCAGTTCTTC. Translation: CASSLYGETSGTGDEQFF.

This clonotype was seen only a few times. Germline and junction disagree at one end, which may indicate a read error. The chain employs TRBV15 and TRBJ1-6, with D unresolved. Per the germline V gene, CDR1 is LNHNV and CDR2 is YYDKDF (reference sequence). This CDR3 is 15 amino acids long. The CDR3 coding sequence is TGTGCCACCAGCAGAGGAAGCTCCTATAATTCCCCCCTCCACTTT. This codes for CATSRGSSYNSPLHF.

The CDR3 bases are TGTGCCAGCAGCTCGGGTGGGTGGTTAGGGACCCAGTACTTC. Its translation is CASSSGGWLGTQYF. The J gene is TRBJ2-5, the V gene TRBV7-2; D is undetermined. With 4 bases removed from V and 7 bases from J, the gap between germline ends came to 16 bases. The germline V gene has CDR1 SGHTA and CDR2 FQGNSA. The CDR3 covers 14 residues.

The V call is TRBV20-1, the J call TRBJ2-7, with no clear D. CDR3 length equals 13 residues. Germline CDR1 is DFQATT and CDR2 is SNEGSKA (reference sequence). V lost 5 bases, J lost 6 bases, and 17 bases lay in between. CDR3 in amino acids: CSAPSKSVGEQYF. The CDR3 nucleotides read TGCAGTGCTCCCTCTAAAAGCGTAGGCGAGCAGTACTTC.

J is TRBJ2-2 and V is TRBV10-3; no reliable D call. The CDR3 extends over 13 amino acids. Trimming removed 2 bases from V and 5 bases from J, with 6 bases in between. The V gene's germline CDR1 is ENHRY and CDR2 SYGVKD. CDR3 loop: CAISEVETGELFF. The CDR3 coding sequence is TGTGCCATCAGTGAGGTAGAGACCGGGGAGCTGTTTTTT.

The V gene is TRBV19, the J gene TRBJ2-2; D call uncertain. Trimming removed 6 bases at V and 3 bases at J, with 14 bases between. This CDR3 is built from 15 residues. Germline CDR1 and CDR2: LNHDA and SQIVND (reference sequence). The CDR3 sequence: CASSAQGWDTGELFF. The CDR3 bases are TGTGCCAGTAGCGCCCAAGGGTGGGACACCGGGGAGCTGTTTTTT.

The chain uses TRBV5-4 and TRBJ2-6; D gene ambiguous. V dropped 2 bases and J dropped 1 base, with 22 bases sitting between them. The germline V gene has CDR1 SGHNT and CDR2 YYREEE (reference sequence). The CDR3 contains 20 residues. The CDR3 DNA follows: TGTGCCAGCAGCTTCCCCTGGTGCATTACCTGCGGATCTGGGGCCAACGTCCTGACTTTC. Protein sequence: CASSFPWCITCGSGANVLTF.

The CDR3 loop is CASSLARGVNTGELFF. The CDR3 DNA reads as TGTGCCAGCAGCTTAGCGAGAGGGGTTAACACCGGGGAGCTGTTTTTT. The chain links TRBV7-9 to TRBJ2-2; D is perhaps TRBD1 or TRBD2 (5 bases each). The CDR3 length is 16 residues. Germline V gene sequence: CDR1 SEHNR, CDR2 FQNEAQ (reference sequence). Trimming took 0 bases from V and 2 from J, leaving 10 bases between them. Looking up the rest from reference TRBV7-9 and TRBJ2-2 gives the full variable domain: DTGVSQNPRHKITKRGQNVTFRCDPISEHNRLYWYRQTLGQGPEFLTYFQNEAQLEKSRLLSDRFSAERPKGSFSTLEIQRTEQGDSAMYLCASSLARGVNTGELFFGEGSRLTVL.

The gene calls are TRBV7-9 and TRBJ2-7, with 10 bases fitting TRBD1. This CDR3 has 14 residues. Germline assignment: CDR1 SEHNR and CDR2 FQNEAQ (reference sequence). V lost 5 bases to trimming and J lost 5 bases; unmatched junction nucleotides: 6. DNA for the CDR3: TGTGCCAGCAGCGAATCCGGGACAGGGGACGAGCAGTACTTC. The encoded protein is CASSESGTGDEQYF. Combining the CDR3 with reference TRBV7-9 and TRBJ2-7 gives the whole variable domain DTGVSQNPRHKITKRGQNVTFRCDPISEHNRLYWYRQTLGQGPEFLTYFQNEAQLEKSRLLSDRFSAERPKGSFSTLEIQRTEQGDSAMYLCASSESGTGDEQYFGPGTRLTVT.